This is a list of T cell receptor beta chains from one sample in a study of human T cells and chemical hapten exposure. TCRdb re-analysed the RACE reads in MiXCR, keeping a single row per CDR3 protein. Among some 340,000 distinct CDR3 sequences listed, under 9% were seen once. The specimen comprised whole blood, sampled in connection with sensitization to the hapten diphenylcyclopropenone (DPC). These TCRs come from a woman between 18 and 30 years old with alopecia areata. Some clones in this sample may be carry-over from other donors' samples. Each CDR3 is given with its conserved first and last residue. A D gene is named only where the DNA matches it firmly. For some rows the clone size is stated as once, few or many, or as a class when expanded; others skip it.

V: TRBV10-3; J: TRBJ1-1; size: few; D: NA; DNA: TGTGCCATCAGGGGGGACCCGGCGGTCACTGAAGCTTTCTTT; CDR3: CAIRGDPAVTEAFF
V: TRBV7-2; J: TRBJ1-6; size: few; D: TRBD1; DNA: TGTGCCAGCAGCTCCGCCCCACAGGGGACGGGTTCACCCCTCCACTTT; CDR3: CASSSAPQGTGSPLHF
V: TRBV12-3/TRBV12-4; J: TRBJ1-4; size: many; D: TRBD1; DNA: TGTGCCAGCAGTTCGACAGGGGGAAATGAAAAACTGTTTTTT; CDR3: CASSSTGGNEKLFF
V: TRBV2; J: TRBJ2-6; size: NA; D: TRBD1; DNA: TGTGCCACCCGCGGGACAGGGGCGGTCAGGACTTCTCTCGCTGGGGCCAACGTCCTGACTTTC; CDR3: CATRGTGAVRTSLAGANVLTF
V: TRBV28; J: TRBJ2-3; size: few; D: TRBD2; DNA: TGTGCCAGCATTAGCGGGGGGGCTGGGACAGATACGCAGTATTTT; CDR3: CASISGGAGTDTQYF
V: TRBV12-3/TRBV12-4; J: TRBJ2-2; size: many; D: NA; DNA: TGTGCCAGCAGTCCGGGCGCCGGGGAGCTGTTTTTT; CDR3: CASSPGAGELFF
V: TRBV9; J: TRBJ2-5; size: NA; D: NA; DNA: TGTGCCAGCAGCGCCCGCGGCAGGGGCCAAGAGACCCAGTACTTC; CDR3: CASSARGRGQETQYF
V: TRBV10-3; J: TRBJ1-1; size: few; D: NA; DNA: TGTGCCATCAGTGGTGGTGCGAACACTGAAGCTTTCTTT; CDR3: CAISGGANTEAFF
V: TRBV20-1; J: TRBJ2-3; size: many; D: TRBD2; DNA: TGCAGTGCTAGAAGTAGCGGGGGGGCGAATACGCAGTATTTT; CDR3: CSARSSGGANTQYF
V: TRBV7-9; J: TRBJ1-5; size: many; D: NA; DNA: TGTGCCAGCAGCTTAGCGCTAGGTCAGCCCCAGCATTTT; CDR3: CASSLALGQPQHF
V: TRBV6-5; J: TRBJ1-2; size: NA; D: NA; DNA: TGTGCCAGCAGTTACTCGACAGGACTCCGCTATGGCTACACCTTC; CDR3: CASSYSTGLRYGYTF
V: TRBV29-1; J: TRBJ1-1; size: NA; D: NA; DNA: TGCAGCGTTGAGCAGCGGGGGCAAATCACTGAAGCTTTCTTT; CDR3: CSVEQRGQITEAFF
V: TRBV6-5; J: TRBJ1-1; size: few; D: TRBD1; DNA: TGTGCCAGCAGTTACTCGAACCAGGGGGTAACTGAAGCTTTCTTT; CDR3: CASSYSNQGVTEAFF
V: TRBV7-2; J: TRBJ2-1; size: few; D: TRBD2; DNA: TGTGCCAGCAGCTTAGTAGCGGGGGGGCCCGGTGAGCAGTTCTTC; CDR3: CASSLVAGGPGEQFF
V: TRBV6-1; J: TRBJ2-5; size: once; D: NA; DNA: TGTGCCAGCAGCCCAGGGGGGGCGTACCAAGAGACCCAGTACTTC; CDR3: CASSPGGAYQETQYF
V: TRBV6-2/TRBV6-3; J: TRBJ1-2; size: few; D: NA; DNA: TGTGCCAGCAGTGTCGCAGGTGGATTTGGCTACACCTTC; CDR3: CASSVAGGFGYTF
V: TRBV4-1; J: TRBJ1-1; size: few; D: NA; DNA: TGCGCCAGCAGTCGGGGGGTGCCCCTCGGGGTGACTGAAGCTTTCTTT; CDR3: CASSRGVPLGVTEAFF
V: TRBV29-1; J: TRBJ1-5; size: NA; D: NA; DNA: TGCAGCGTTGATTCAGGTTCGGGTCAGCCCCAGCATTTT; CDR3: CSVDSGSGQPQHF
V: TRBV27; J: TRBJ1-5; size: NA; D: NA; DNA: TGTGCCAGCAGTTTATTCAACGGGGGCAATCAGCCCCAGCATTTT; CDR3: CASSLFNGGNQPQHF
V: TRBV7-3; J: TRBJ2-1; size: NA; D: NA; DNA: TGTGCCAGCAGCTACGAAGTAGCCTCCTACAATGAGCAGTTCTTC; CDR3: CASSYEVASYNEQFF
V: TRBV2; J: TRBJ2-1; size: NA; D: NA; DNA: TGTGCCAGCAGGGACCGGGACGGAGGGGGCAATGAGCAGTTCTTC; CDR3: CASRDRDGGGNEQFF
V: TRBV7-2; J: TRBJ1-1; size: few; D: NA; DNA: TGTGCCAGCAGTCCCGCGGAAAGGGAAGCTTTCTTT; CDR3: CASSPAEREAFF
V: TRBV27; J: TRBJ1-1; size: few; D: TRBD1; DNA: TGTGCCAGCACCAGGACAGGGGGCATGGGCACTGAAGCTTTCTTT; CDR3: CASTRTGGMGTEAFF
V: TRBV2; J: TRBJ1-2; size: NA; D: TRBD1; DNA: TGTGCCAGCAGTGAACAGGGGGGACGCTATGGCTACACCTTC; CDR3: CASSEQGGRYGYTF
V: TRBV29-1; J: TRBJ2-3; size: few; D: NA; DNA: TGCAGCGTTGAACTTGTGGGCGCGGGCACAGATACGCAGTATTTT; CDR3: CSVELVGAGTDTQYF
V: TRBV10-3; J: TRBJ1-3; size: few; D: NA; DNA: TGTGCCATCAGTGACAGAGACTCTGGAAACACCATATATTTT; CDR3: CAISDRDSGNTIYF
V: TRBV5-4; J: TRBJ2-5; size: few; D: TRBD1; DNA: TGTGCCAGCAGCCGGCAGACAGGGGAAGAGACCCAGTACTTC; CDR3: CASSRQTGEETQYF
V: TRBV4-1; J: TRBJ1-3; size: few; D: NA; DNA: TGCGCCAGCAGTACAATGCGACGGGGGCATGCCGTCGGGAACACCATATATTTT; CDR3: CASSTMRRGHAVGNTIYF
V: TRBV5-1; J: TRBJ2-3; size: many; D: NA; DNA: TGCGCCAGCAGCCTTGAAACATTCACAGATACGCAGTATTTT; CDR3: CASSLETFTDTQYF
V: TRBV10-3; J: TRBJ1-5; size: NA; D: NA; DNA: TGTGCCATCAGGCAGGGAGGGAGCAATCAGCCCCAGCATTTT; CDR3: CAIRQGGSNQPQHF
V: TRBV6-1; J: TRBJ1-5; size: few; D: NA; DNA: TGTGCCAGCAATCAGGCGCCGAATCAGCCCCAGCATTTT; CDR3: CASNQAPNQPQHF
V: TRBV12-3/TRBV12-4; J: TRBJ2-4; size: few; D: NA; DNA: TGTGCCAGCACCTTGGGGGCTAAAGCGGCCAAAAACATTCAGTACTTC; CDR3: CASTLGAKAAKNIQYF
V: TRBV2; J: TRBJ2-7; size: few; D: NA; DNA: TGTGCCAGCAGACAGGGCATCTCCGAGCAGTACTTC; CDR3: CASRQGISEQYF